These T cell receptor beta chains were read from a single sample in a study of blood T cell repertoires in COVID-19. Using immunoSEQ multiplex PCR, the repertoire was profiled, and TCRdb retains in-frame clones only, with some absent. The table shows fewer than 90,000 clones, with nearly 95% occurring only once. Sequenced: peripheral blood. Every receptor here comes from a human donor with active COVID-19. The donor label of this sample is uncertain. Each CDR3 is given with its conserved first and last residue. The order of the fields is V gene, clone size, CDR3 length, J gene, D gene, CDR3 protein, CDR3 DNA. A D gene is named only where the DNA matches it firmly. A clone size is listed for some rows: how often the clone was seen (once, few, many), or a class if it is expanded.

v_gene: TRBV25-1; abundance: NA; len: 18; j_gene: TRBJ2-1; d_gene: TRBD2; CDR3aa: CASSELSTAGGGFNEQFF; CDR3nt: TGTGCCAGCAGTGAATTGAGCACGGCGGGAGGGGGTTTCAATGAGCAGTTCTTC
v_gene: TRBV11-3; abundance: NA; len: 13; j_gene: TRBJ2-2; d_gene: NA; CDR3aa: CASSLEGAGELFF; CDR3nt: TGTGCCAGCAGCTTAGAGGGCGCCGGGGAGCTGTTTTTT
v_gene: TRBV9; abundance: NA; len: 16; j_gene: TRBJ2-1; d_gene: NA; CDR3aa: CASSVVEGGFPNEQFF; CDR3nt: TGTGCCAGCAGCGTAGTCGAGGGCGGTTTTCCCAATGAGCAGTTCTTC
v_gene: TRBV13; abundance: once; len: 15; j_gene: TRBJ2-5; d_gene: TRBD2; CDR3aa: CASSLQRGGKETQYF; CDR3nt: TGTGCCAGCAGCTTACAGCGGGGGGGAAAAGAGACCCAGTACTTC
v_gene: TRBV20-1; abundance: NA; len: 11; j_gene: TRBJ2-5; d_gene: NA; CDR3aa: CSGARDSRVHF; CDR3nt: TGCAGTGGGGCGAGGGACTCCCGAGTCCACTTC
v_gene: TRBV5-5; abundance: NA; len: 17; j_gene: TRBJ2-3; d_gene: NA; CDR3aa: CASSFFFKDFSTDTQYF; CDR3nt: TGTGCCAGCAGCTTCTTCTTCAAAGACTTTAGCACAGATACGCAGTATTTT
v_gene: TRBV19; abundance: NA; len: 18; j_gene: TRBJ1-4; d_gene: NA; CDR3aa: CASSMWDTPVATNEKLFF; CDR3nt: TGTGCCAGTAGTATGTGGGACACCCCCGTGGCAACTAATGAAAAACTGTTTTTT
v_gene: TRBV27; abundance: NA; len: 14; j_gene: TRBJ1-1; d_gene: TRBD1; CDR3aa: CASSPRRGDTEAFF; CDR3nt: TGTGCCAGCAGTCCGCGCAGGGGGGACACTGAAGCTTTCTTT
v_gene: TRBV3-1/TRBV3-2; abundance: NA; len: 15; j_gene: TRBJ1-2; d_gene: NA; CDR3aa: CASSPRDITNYGYTF; CDR3nt: TGTGCCAGCAGCCCGAGGGACATTACTAACTATGGCTACACCTTC
v_gene: TRBV19; abundance: NA; len: 14; j_gene: TRBJ1-5; d_gene: TRBD1; CDR3aa: CASSLGQVGQPQHF; CDR3nt: TGTGCCAGTAGTCTCGGACAGGTCGGGCAGCCCCAGCATTTT
v_gene: TRBV11-2; abundance: NA; len: 14; j_gene: TRBJ1-1; d_gene: NA; CDR3aa: CASSLAGVNTEAFF; CDR3nt: TGTGCCAGCAGCTTAGCGGGGGTGAACACTGAAGCTTTCTTT
v_gene: TRBV6-2/TRBV6-3; abundance: NA; len: 15; j_gene: TRBJ1-5; d_gene: NA; CDR3aa: CASSSGRAGNQPQHF; CDR3nt: TGTGCCAGCAGTTCCGGGAGGGCAGGGAATCAGCCCCAGCATTTT
v_gene: TRBV20-1; abundance: few; len: 10; j_gene: TRBJ2-7; d_gene: NA; CDR3aa: CSASQYEQYF; CDR3nt: TGCAGTGCTAGCCAATACGAGCAGTACTTC
v_gene: TRBV7-9; abundance: once; len: 17; j_gene: TRBJ2-2; d_gene: NA; CDR3aa: CASSLDPGTLDTGELFF; CDR3nt: TGTGCCAGCAGCTTAGACCCCGGGACATTAGACACCGGGGAGCTGTTTTTT
v_gene: TRBV2; abundance: NA; len: 14; j_gene: TRBJ2-7; d_gene: TRBD1; CDR3aa: CASSEDRASYEQYF; CDR3nt: TGTGCCAGCAGTGAGGACAGGGCCTCCTACGAGCAGTACTTC
v_gene: TRBV27; abundance: NA; len: 16; j_gene: TRBJ2-5; d_gene: NA; CDR3aa: CATFDRSSPSVETQYF; CDR3nt: TGTGCCACCTTCGACAGGAGCTCCCCCTCCGTGGAGACCCAGTACTTC
v_gene: TRBV9; abundance: NA; len: 15; j_gene: TRBJ2-1; d_gene: TRBD2; CDR3aa: CASSVGSGGYNEQFF; CDR3nt: TGTGCCAGCAGCGTAGGGAGCGGGGGATACAATGAGCAGTTCTTC
v_gene: TRBV7-2; abundance: NA; len: 15; j_gene: TRBJ2-2; d_gene: TRBD2; CDR3aa: CASSLELARGGELFF; CDR3nt: TGTGCCAGCAGCTTAGAACTAGCGAGGGGCGGGGAGCTGTTTTTT
v_gene: TRBV19; abundance: NA; len: 13; j_gene: TRBJ1-4; d_gene: NA; CDR3aa: CASSIQADEKLFF; CDR3nt: TGTGCCAGTAGTATACAGGCAGATGAAAAACTGTTTTTT
v_gene: TRBV5-1; abundance: once; len: 15; j_gene: TRBJ2-2; d_gene: TRBD1; CDR3aa: CASSKDRPNTGELFF; CDR3nt: TGCGCCAGCAGCAAGGACAGGCCTAACACCGGGGAGCTGTTTTTT
v_gene: TRBV27; abundance: NA; len: 16; j_gene: TRBJ2-1; d_gene: TRBD1; CDR3aa: CASSLTGTGGNNEQFF; CDR3nt: TGTGCCAGCAGTTTAACCGGGACAGGGGGCAACAATGAGCAGTTCTTC
v_gene: TRBV5-1; abundance: NA; len: 13; j_gene: TRBJ2-1; d_gene: NA; CDR3aa: CASSLETINEQFF; CDR3nt: TGCGCCAGCAGCTTGGAAACTATAAATGAGCAGTTCTTC
v_gene: TRBV6-5; abundance: NA; len: 16; j_gene: TRBJ1-1; d_gene: NA; CDR3aa: CASSYLDFRVDTEAFF; CDR3nt: TGTGCCAGCAGTTACTTGGACTTTAGGGTGGACACTGAAGCTTTCTTT
v_gene: TRBV3-1/TRBV3-2; abundance: NA; len: 14; j_gene: TRBJ1-3; d_gene: NA; CDR3aa: CASSPASSGNTIYF; CDR3nt: TGTGCCAGCAGCCCAGCGAGCTCTGGAAACACCATATATTTT
v_gene: TRBV19; abundance: few; len: 13; j_gene: TRBJ1-5; d_gene: NA; CDR3aa: CASTLEGLQPQHF; CDR3nt: TGTGCCAGTACCTTGGAGGGTCTTCAGCCCCAGCATTTT
v_gene: TRBV20-1; abundance: NA; len: 11; j_gene: TRBJ2-5; d_gene: NA; CDR3aa: CSAMQEETQYF; CDR3nt: TGCAGTGCTATGCAGGAAGAGACCCAGTACTTC
v_gene: TRBV6-5; abundance: NA; len: 14; j_gene: TRBJ1-4; d_gene: TRBD1; CDR3aa: CASRKDRPNEKLFF; CDR3nt: TGTGCCAGCAGAAAGGACAGGCCTAATGAAAAACTGTTTTTT
v_gene: TRBV7-8; abundance: NA; len: 15; j_gene: TRBJ2-7; d_gene: TRBD1; CDR3aa: CASSGQGSSSYEQYF; CDR3nt: TGTGCCAGCAGTGGACAGGGTTCGAGCTCCTACGAGCAGTACTTC
v_gene: TRBV11-3; abundance: NA; len: 15; j_gene: TRBJ2-1; d_gene: TRBD2; CDR3aa: CASSLVPSGGVEQFF; CDR3nt: TGTGCCAGCAGCTTAGTGCCTAGCGGGGGGGTTGAGCAGTTCTTC